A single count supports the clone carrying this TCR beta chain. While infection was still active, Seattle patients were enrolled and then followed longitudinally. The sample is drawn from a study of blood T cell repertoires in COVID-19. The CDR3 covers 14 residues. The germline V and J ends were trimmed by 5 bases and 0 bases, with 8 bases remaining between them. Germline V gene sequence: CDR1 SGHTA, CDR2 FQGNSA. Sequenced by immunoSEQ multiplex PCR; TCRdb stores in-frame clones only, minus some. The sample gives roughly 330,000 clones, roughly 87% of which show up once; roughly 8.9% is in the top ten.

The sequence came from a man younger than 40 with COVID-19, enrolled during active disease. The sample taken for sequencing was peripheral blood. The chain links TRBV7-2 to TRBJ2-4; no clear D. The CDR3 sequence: CASSPPGAKNIQYF. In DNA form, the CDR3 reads TGTGCCAGCAGCCCCCCCGGAGCCAAAAACATTCAGTACTTC.